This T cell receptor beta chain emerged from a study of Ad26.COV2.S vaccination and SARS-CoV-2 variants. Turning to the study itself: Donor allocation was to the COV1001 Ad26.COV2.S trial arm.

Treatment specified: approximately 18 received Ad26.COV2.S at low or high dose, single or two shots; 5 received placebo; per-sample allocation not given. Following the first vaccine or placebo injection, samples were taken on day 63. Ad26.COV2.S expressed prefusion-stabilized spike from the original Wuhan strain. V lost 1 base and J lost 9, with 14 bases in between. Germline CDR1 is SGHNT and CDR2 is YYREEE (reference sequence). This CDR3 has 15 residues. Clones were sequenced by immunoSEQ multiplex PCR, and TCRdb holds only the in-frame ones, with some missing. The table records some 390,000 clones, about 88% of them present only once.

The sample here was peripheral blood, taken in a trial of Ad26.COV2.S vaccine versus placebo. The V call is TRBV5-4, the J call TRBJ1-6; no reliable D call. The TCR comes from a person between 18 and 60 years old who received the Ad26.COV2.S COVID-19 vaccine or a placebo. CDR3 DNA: TGTGCCAGCAGCTTGAATAACGTCGCGACTTCACCCCTCCACTTT. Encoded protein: CASSLNNVATSPLHF.